The rows below give T cell receptor beta chains drawn from one sample of a study of CD8 T cells in ankylosing spondylitis. Via MiXCR, TCRdb re-called the 5' RACE reads, giving one row per CDR3 protein. The sample has approximately 250,000 distinct CDR3 sequences, 8% to 10% seen once. Input material: blood, either unsorted or a sorted T cell fraction (not recorded which). The origin of the receptors is a female donor with ankylosing spondylitis or in good health (not recorded which). Both conserved end residues are part of each CDR3. A D gene is named only where the DNA matches it firmly.

v_call: TRBV10-3; d_call: .; j_call: TRBJ2-5; cdr3_aa: CAISESAGSGETQYF
v_call: TRBV12-3/TRBV12-4; d_call: .; j_call: TRBJ1-4; cdr3_aa: CASRPRASHEKLFF
v_call: TRBV25-1; d_call: .; j_call: TRBJ2-3; cdr3_aa: CASSGDSPLDTQYF
v_call: TRBV7-2; d_call: .; j_call: TRBJ2-3; cdr3_aa: CASSATGVTDTQYF
v_call: TRBV7-3; d_call: TRBD1; j_call: TRBJ2-2; cdr3_aa: CASSTRQGAGELFF
v_call: TRBV12-3/TRBV12-4; d_call: .; j_call: TRBJ2-3; cdr3_aa: CASSTGNGGFDTQYF
v_call: TRBV2; d_call: TRBD1; j_call: TRBJ1-2; cdr3_aa: CASRSTGGDGYTF
v_call: TRBV6-2/TRBV6-3; d_call: .; j_call: TRBJ1-5; cdr3_aa: CASRMLGGISNQPQHF
v_call: TRBV6-1; d_call: TRBD2; j_call: TRBJ2-3; cdr3_aa: CASTHGTTADTQYF
v_call: TRBV7-8; d_call: .; j_call: TRBJ1-3; cdr3_aa: CASSPGLHSGNTIYF
v_call: TRBV7-2; d_call: .; j_call: TRBJ2-1; cdr3_aa: CASSLVLPGDNEQFF
v_call: TRBV7-2; d_call: .; j_call: TRBJ1-1; cdr3_aa: CASSLALIPVRGTEAFF
v_call: TRBV6-2/TRBV6-3; d_call: TRBD2; j_call: TRBJ2-7; cdr3_aa: CASSSLAGISYEQYF
v_call: TRBV20-1; d_call: .; j_call: TRBJ2-3; cdr3_aa: CSARQDRRVTDTQYF
v_call: TRBV5-1; d_call: TRBD2; j_call: TRBJ2-1; cdr3_aa: CASSSPSGSNEQFF
v_call: TRBV9; d_call: .; j_call: TRBJ2-1; cdr3_aa: CASSVVPAASSYNEQFF
v_call: TRBV28; d_call: .; j_call: TRBJ2-7; cdr3_aa: CASSLAETPTYEQYF
v_call: TRBV7-2; d_call: TRBD2; j_call: TRBJ2-2; cdr3_aa: CASSRPGLASGGELFF
v_call: TRBV21-1; d_call: .; j_call: TRBJ2-1; cdr3_aa: CASSNRPGGPPEYNEQFF
v_call: TRBV7-4; d_call: TRBD2; j_call: TRBJ2-7; cdr3_aa: CASSLGGLAGVVYEQYF
v_call: TRBV5-1; d_call: TRBD2; j_call: TRBJ2-7; cdr3_aa: CASSRGLAGVGAYEQYF
v_call: TRBV20-1; d_call: TRBD2; j_call: TRBJ2-1; cdr3_aa: CSANSGLAGGRDEQFF
v_call: TRBV5-8; d_call: TRBD1; j_call: TRBJ1-3; cdr3_aa: CASSIGTGSGNTIYF
v_call: TRBV25-1; d_call: .; j_call: TRBJ1-5; cdr3_aa: CASSDASGRPQHF
v_call: TRBV4-1; d_call: .; j_call: TRBJ2-6; cdr3_aa: CASSQDLTLGLAFESGANVLTF
v_call: TRBV20-1; d_call: TRBD2; j_call: TRBJ2-7; cdr3_aa: CSVKAGGNYEQYF
v_call: TRBV6-2/TRBV6-3; d_call: .; j_call: TRBJ2-1; cdr3_aa: CASTDPGYNEQFF